Below, one T cell receptor beta chain is given with its context. Antigen specificity is unknown. This specimen belongs to a study of CXCR3-negative and CXCR3-positive naive CD8 T cells. Through 5' RACE with UMI labels, the TRB cDNA libraries were prepared. From the 5' RACE reads, TCRdb lists one entry per CDR3 protein and no DNA. The listing records tens of thousands of distinct CDR3 sequences. CDR3 length equals 16 residues. Germline assignment: CDR1 SGHDN and CDR2 FVKESK. Notes on the study in general: Memory cells showed distinct TRBV-TRBJ patterns, while the two naive subsets matched. CXCR3 expression dropped partially after cryopreservation, and most assays relied on fresh PBMCs.

The sequencing input was naive CXCR3- CD8+ T cells from blood. Subset described: CD45RO-CCR7+CD27+CD95- naive CD8+ T cells lacking CXCR3 (TNR3-). This rearrangement joins TRBV14 to TRBJ1-2; as DNA is missing, the TRBD1 call by TCRdb cannot be tested. The TCR comes from a human donor in good health. Some clones in this sample may be carry-over from other donors' samples. The CDR3 here is CASSQVTGVSSYGYTF.